This T cell receptor beta chain is from a study of T-cell reconstitution after alpha-beta-depleted transplantation in children. The CDR3 consists of 18 residues. Trimming removed 0 bases from V and 3 bases from J; junction bases left unmatched: 10. Germline CDR1 SGDLS, CDR2 YYNGEE. Details on this clonotype: Antigen: not known.

Unique molecular identifiers were built into the TCRbeta library. TCRdb itself ran the PCR reads through MiXCR, one entry per CDR3 protein. The table has about 830,000 distinct CDR3 sequences, approximately 15% seen once. Notes on the study in general: Roughly two months post-transplant, alpha-beta T cells reportedly originated from several hundred graft clones that had expanded. Among T cells one year after transplant, newly produced cells accounted for most counts and diversity.

The origin of this receptor is a male patient between 5 and 17 years old who had a stem cell transplant for acute lymphoblastic leukemia, so the T cells may come from the graft donor. V usage is TRBV9 and J usage is TRBJ2-1; TRBD2 aligns across 9 bases. The sequencing here drew on PBMCs, mostly from graft donor cells, taken 360 days after TCRalphabeta/CD19-depleted stem cell transplant. The CDR3 nucleotides read TGTGCCAGCAGCGTAGGCCCCGAGGCTAGCGGGATCTACAATGAGCAGTTCTTC. It translates to CASSVGPEASGIYNEQFF.